The following is a T cell receptor beta chain sequence with its context. The antigen remains undetermined. The protocol was immunoSEQ multiplex PCR, while the TCRdb copy is restricted to in-frame clones and leaves out a portion. The sample shows 130,000 or so clones, over 85% of them seen only once. The data originate from a study of cytomegalovirus exposure and HLA in healthy donors. The V gene end was trimmed by 4 bases and the J gene end by 9 bases; junction bases not matched to a gene: 12. This CDR3 spans 16 amino acids. Germline CDR1 MDHEN, CDR2 SYDVKM. Study findings and constraints: According to the study, 160 or so TCR beta chains were cytomegalovirus-associated. Most TCR sequences proved rare, with some public TCRs found in many donors.

The clonotype comes from a man aged 25 to 40 in good health and CMV-seronegative. V is TRBV28 and J is TRBJ1-6; 7 bases line up with TRBD1. Sequenced sample: PBMCs. CDR3 bases: TGTGCCAGCAGTTCCCTGGGTAGGGGGCTTAGTTCACCCCTCCACTTT. Its protein product is CASSSLGRGLSSPLHF.